The present T cell receptor beta chain was sequenced within a study of blood T cell repertoires in COVID-19 (dated by TCRdb to 2020 to 2021). About the study as a whole: Collaborator samples came from the United States, Italy and Spain and covered acute and convalescent phases of COVID-19. HLA class I and class II types, where available, came from metadata supplied by the sample provider rather than from assay-based typing. The material from the prospective study consisted of cDNA or gDNA derived from T cells, B-cell-depleted T cells, or PBMCs. Subjects who had been exposed to COVID-19, were actively infected with it, or had recovered from it provided the deeply sampled blood TCRbeta repertoires that made up the dataset. The repertoires were made available in a free public database intended to serve as a resource for research on the immune response to SARS-CoV-2. Samples came from the ongoing ImmuneRACE study (first 160 participants) plus 1,254 subjects from 6 global collaborators. Sample metadata almost always included a de-identified subject ID, COVID-19 status, age in years and sex.

Participants in the prospective study were enrolled through a virtual design, were aged 18 to 89 years, and lived in roughly 24 United States geographic areas. In the prospective study, cohorts were assigned on the basis of participant-reported clinical history obtained from a screening survey and a study questionnaire. A participant counted as exposed if, within 2 weeks of entering the study, that participant had been in contact with someone who had a PCR-confirmed or clinician-diagnosed COVID-19 case. Mobile phlebotomists in the prospective study collected whole blood, serum and a nasopharyngeal or oropharyngeal swab from every participant. Additional blood draws and questionnaires over an approximately two-month period could optionally be provided by prospective study participants. Before DNA extraction, blood samples from the prospective study were shipped at room temperature or frozen. As for this clone: This clone's antigen is unknown. Base quality data are lacking; no much larger clone is found one base away.

Trimming leaves V shorter by 5 bases and J shorter by 4 bases, with the junction holding 13 bases beyond the gene matches. The CDR3 runs 16 amino acids, cysteine and phenylalanine included. Only CDR3 DNA is held: 48 bases, read in frame from base 1. The germline V gene encodes CDR1 MNHEY and CDR2 SVGEGT. Results and caveats for the whole study, not just this receptor: Clinical and demographic metadata were provided uncurated, with the amount varying by source and participant.

The immunoSEQ Assay, a bias-controlled multiplex PCR, was used to amplify TCRbeta CDR3 regions from genomic DNA. On the authors' methods: The number of nucleated cells in each sample was estimated by amplification of reference gene primers within the assay. To quantify the absolute abundance of each unique TCRbeta CDR3 rearrangement, sequence reads were collapsed and filtered. For each sample, productive Simpson clonality was calculated as the square root of Simpson's diversity index over productive rearrangements. Sourced from immuneACCESS, this table was stored by TCRdb with only in-frame sequences that have V and J called. A share of the clones is absent; for the studies checked, an unresolved V gene accounts for under half, and the remainder has no known explanation. The D gene and trimming were derived from the DNA, and the V and J assignments and clone size from that table. Counted in this sample were about 140,000 clones; approximately 80% of them appeared once. The ten most abundant clones make up 1.5% to 2% of the sample.

The clonotype comes from a young woman who had been exposed to COVID-19. Material for sequencing was PBMCs or T cells enriched from blood (not recorded which). The V and J segments used are TRBV6-2 or TRBV6-3 and TRBJ2-5, with 7 bases in between that match TRBD2. The CDR3 protein is CASSRDGAGVRETQYF. The bases read TGTGCCAGCAGTAGGGATGGGGCGGGAGTGAGAGAGACCCAGTACTTC.